The 32 T cell receptor beta chains below were found in one sample sequenced in a study of blood T cell repertoires in COVID-19 (dated by TCRdb to about 2020). Libraries were constructed by the immunoSEQ multiplex PCR assay. In TCRdb, the immuneACCESS table is reduced to in-frame sequences with V and J assigned. These tables do not hold every clone; where another copy was compared, an unresolved V gene accounts for under half, and the others remain unexplained. The sample table contains under 110,000 clones; only one count was recorded for 85% to 95% of them. Of the sample, approximately 5.8% is held by the ten largest clones. The sequenced sample consisted of peripheral blood. The receptors were sampled from a man in his fifties with active COVID-19.

The J gene is TRBJ1-3, the V gene TRBV5-8; D remains unclear. V dropped 0 bases and J dropped 4 bases, with 11 bases sitting between them. Looked up from germline, CDR1 is SGHTS and CDR2 is YDEGEE. This CDR3 contains 15 residues. In DNA form, the CDR3 reads TGTGCCAGCAGCTTGGTCGGGATAGCCGGAAACACCATATATTTT. It specifies CASSLVGIAGNTIYF.

J is TRBJ2-1 and V is TRBV7-9; 9 nucleotides align to TRBD1. V lost 6 bases, J lost 10 bases, and 16 bases stayed unmatched. Germline CDR1 SEHNR, CDR2 FQNEAQ (reference sequence). This CDR3 contains 16 residues. The CDR3 is CASSPPGGQGNWEQFF. CDR3 nucleotides: TGTGCCAGCAGTCCGCCCGGGGGACAGGGAAATTGGGAGCAGTTCTTC. Combining the CDR3 with reference TRBV7-9 and TRBJ2-1 gives the whole variable domain DTGVSQNPRHKITKRGQNVTFRCDPISEHNRLYWYRQTLGQGPEFLTYFQNEAQLEKSRLLSDRFSAERPKGSFSTLEIQRTEQGDSAMYLCASSPPGGQGNWEQFFGPGTRLTVL.

This sequence joins TRBV7-8 and TRBJ1-6; weak D call: TRBD1 (5 bases). The length of the CDR3 is 16 residues. Germline CDR1 is SGHVS and CDR2 is FQNEAQ. V dropped 6 bases and J dropped 0 bases, with 12 bases sitting between them. CDR3 DNA: TGTGCCAGCAGAATGGGGCAGAGCTCCTATAATTCACCCCTCCACTTT. It codes for CASRMGQSSYNSPLHF.

The CDR3 sequence: CASSRAASGTGELFF. The CDR3 DNA follows: TGTGCCAGCAGCCGGGCCGCTAGCGGGACCGGGGAGCTGTTTTTT. This rearrangement joins TRBV3-1 (or the pseudogene TRBV3-2) to TRBJ2-2, with TRBD2 matching 8 bases. J gave up 5 bases and V 4 bases, and 6 bases lay outside the gene matches. From germline, CDR1 is LGHDT and CDR2 YNNKEL (reference sequence). There are 15 residues in the CDR3.

This clone was seen a single time. This chain joins TRBV30 and TRBJ1-1, with D uncertain. The CDR3 loop spans 13 amino acids. Germline CDR1 reads GTSNPN; CDR2 reads SVGIG (reference sequence). V was trimmed by 5 bases and J by 4 bases, leaving 14 bases between them. The CDR3 DNA reads as TGTGCCTGGGCGACCACGCCGGGCACTGAAGCTTTCTTT. This encodes CAWATTPGTEAFF. Looking up the rest from reference TRBV30 and TRBJ1-1 gives the full variable domain: SQTIHQWPATLVQPVGSPLSLECTVEGTSNPNLYWYRQAAGRGLQLLFYSVGIGQISSEVPQNLSASRPQDRQFILSSKKLLLSDSGFYLCAWATTPGTEAFFGQGTRLTVV.

This chain uses TRBV6-5 with TRBJ2-7; D unclear. V lost 7 bases and J 0 bases, leaving 10 bases between the germline ends. Germline V lookup: CDR1 MNHEY, CDR2 SVGAGI. This CDR3 comprises 13 residues. CDR3 bases: TGTGCCAGCACTAGTACCGGCTCCTACGAGCAGTACTTC. It encodes CASTSTGSYEQYF.

The chain carries TRBV5-8 and TRBJ2-7; a possible D gene is TRBD2 (6 bases). The CDR3 covers 15 residues. Trimming left V 5 bases short and J 9 bases short, with 24 bases between. Germline CDR1 reads SGHTS; CDR2 reads YDEGEE. CDR3 protein: CASSLILGGGSVQYF. The CDR3 coding sequence is TGTGCCAGCAGTCTAATTCTGGGGGGAGGCAGTGTGCAGTACTTC.

The genes are TRBV28 and TRBJ1-5, with D perhaps TRBD1 (5 bases). CDR1 is MDHEN, CDR2 SYDVKM, per germline. The CDR3 contains 12 residues. Trimming pared 8 bases from V and 5 bases from J, leaving 10 bases between. CDR3 nucleotides: TGTGCCAGCGGAGGAGGGGATCAGCCCCAGCATTTT. Translated, it gives CASGGGDQPQHF.

The genes are TRBV6-5 and TRBJ1-5; D remains ambiguous. V dropped 8 bases and J dropped 0 bases, with 5 bases sitting between them. The germline CDR1 and CDR2 sequences are MNHEY and SVGAGI. CDR3 length: 12 amino acids. The CDR3 here is CASRDSNQPQHF. CDR3 in DNA: TGTGCCAGCCGGGATAGCAATCAGCCCCAGCATTTT.

CDR3 DNA sequence: TGCGCCAGCAGCGGGACAGGAGCAACTAATGAAAAACTGTTTTTT. Translation gives CASSGTGATNEKLFF. The chain recombines TRBV5-1 with TRBJ1-4; 8 bases align to TRBD1. Losses at the gene ends were 4 bases for V and 0 bases for J; bases not matched to a gene: 2. The CDR3 loop spans 15 amino acids. Germline V lookup: CDR1 SGHRS, CDR2 YFSETQ.

This chain uses TRBV3-1 (or the pseudogene TRBV3-2) with TRBJ2-5; TRBD1 agrees at 9 bases. CDR1 and CDR2 (germline): LGHDT, YNNKEL (reference sequence). V was pared by 4 bases and J by 2 bases, with 8 bases of the junction left unmatched. The CDR3 spans 16 residues. In DNA form, the CDR3 reads TGTGCCAGCAGCCGCGGGACAGGGCTTTTACAAGAGACCCAGTACTTC. It translates to CASSRGTGLLQETQYF.

This clone was recorded only once. This chain uses TRBV5-1 with TRBJ2-1; the D gene is possibly TRBD2 (5 bases). There are 13 residues in the CDR3. Germline CDR1 reads SGHRS; CDR2 reads YFSETQ. Trimming removed 0 bases from V and 8 bases from J, with 9 bases in between. CDR3 bases: TGCGCCAGCAGCTTGGGCGCGAGGGATGAGCAGTTCTTC. It translates to CASSLGARDEQFF.

The chain links TRBV6-5 to TRBJ2-7; tentative D call: TRBD2 (6 bases). V was clipped by 5 bases and J by 3 bases, with 14 bases between them. The CDR3 extends over 14 amino acids. Germline assignment: CDR1 MNHEY and CDR2 SVGAGI. This chain's CDR3 is CASSPTGEVYEQYF. CDR3 DNA: TGTGCCAGCAGTCCGACGGGAGAGGTCTACGAGCAGTACTTC.

This clone was found once. V gene TRBV7-2 combines with J gene TRBJ2-2, with 8 positions matching TRBD1. Germline V gene sequence: CDR1 SGHTA, CDR2 FQGNSA. CDR3 length: 14 residues. The V and J ends lost 7 bases and 6 bases, in that order; junction bases with no gene match: 7. The CDR3: CASTPGGRSGELFF. The CDR3 coding sequence is TGTGCCAGCACCCCAGGGGGCAGGTCCGGGGAGCTGTTTTTT.

This sequence joins TRBV19 and TRBJ1-5; 9 bases are a match to TRBD1. The CDR3 covers 16 residues. CDR1 is LNHDA, CDR2 SQIVND, per germline (reference sequence). V lost 8 bases and J lost 0; bases outside the gene matches: 8. The chain's CDR3 is CASAGQGSHSNQPQHF. CDR3 nucleotides: TGTGCCAGTGCGGGACAGGGTTCCCATAGCAATCAGCCCCAGCATTTT.

This clone was detected only once. The rearrangement joins TRBV24-1 to TRBJ2-2, with D perhaps TRBD2 (6 bases). V dropped 9 bases and J dropped 6 bases, with 25 bases sitting between them. CDR1 is KGHDR and CDR2 is SFDVKD in the germline V gene. The CDR3 spans 17 residues. The CDR3, as DNA: TGTGCCACCGCCGCCCGGGAGAGGGGCGGTTCCGCCGGGGAGCTGTTTTTT. Residues: CATAARERGGSAGELFF.

This clone was recorded only once. The V gene is TRBV3-1 (or the pseudogene TRBV3-2), the J gene TRBJ2-4, with TRBD1 matching 9 bases. Germline loops: CDR1 LGHDT, CDR2 YNNKEL (reference sequence). The CDR3 loop spans 18 amino acids. V was clipped by 4 bases and J by 3 bases; unmatched bases: 13. CDR3 in DNA: TGTGCCAGCAGCCGCTCCCCCACAGGGGGCGCAGACAAAAACATTCAGTACTTC. Translation gives CASSRSPTGGADKNIQYF.

This rearrangement joins TRBV27 to TRBJ1-5; 10 nucleotides agree with TRBD1. Germline V lookup: CDR1 MNHEY, CDR2 SMNVEV (reference sequence). J lost 0 bases, V lost 2 bases, and 13 bases had no gene match. The CDR3 totals 20 residues. The CDR3 DNA is TGTGCCAGCAGTTTAGGCCCCGGACAGGGGGGCGCCTATAGCAATCAGCCCCAGCATTTT. It translates to CASSLGPGQGGAYSNQPQHF.

This sequence joins TRBV29-1 and TRBJ2-1, with TRBD2 matching over 12 bases. Unmatched junction bases numbered 7, after V lost 0 bases and J lost 7 bases. There are 16 residues in the CDR3. CDR1 SQVTM and CDR2 ANQGSEA come from the germline V gene. CDR3 loop: CSVEEPASGRVNEQFF. In DNA form, the CDR3 reads TGCAGCGTTGAAGAGCCCGCTAGCGGGAGGGTTAATGAGCAGTTCTTC.

The gene calls are TRBV3-1 (or the pseudogene TRBV3-2) and TRBJ1-1; D uncertain. Germline-derived CDR1 and CDR2 are LGHDT and YNNKEL (reference sequence). V was clipped by 5 bases and J by 0 bases, with 13 bases between them. This CDR3 contains 15 residues. The CDR3 reads CASSVMTGMNTEAFF. The CDR3, as DNA: TGTGCCAGCAGCGTGATGACGGGGATGAACACTGAAGCTTTCTTT.

The chain uses TRBV5-1 and TRBJ2-2; possibly TRBD2 for D (5 bases). Trimming removed 4 bases from V and 1 base from J, with 14 bases in between. The CDR3 runs to 16 residues. The germline V gene has CDR1 SGHRS and CDR2 YFSETQ. CDR3 in amino acids: CASSNPSGKNTGELFF. The CDR3 DNA reads TGCGCCAGCAGCAACCCATCCGGGAAGAACACCGGGGAGCTGTTTTTT.

The rearrangement uses TRBV24-1 and TRBJ2-1; D may be TRBD1 (5 bases). The CDR3 spans 13 residues. With 5 bases removed from V and 6 bases from J, the gap between germline ends came to 10 bases. Germline V gene lookup returns CDR1 KGHDR and CDR2 SFDVKD. The CDR3 sequence is CATSGRTINEQFF. CDR3 in DNA: TGTGCCACCAGTGGAAGGACAATCAATGAGCAGTTCTTC.

The chain recombines TRBV28 with TRBJ1-4; 7 bases fit TRBD1. V shed 5 bases and J 7 bases; nucleotides not matched to a gene: 7. The CDR3 consists of 14 residues. Germline V gene lookup returns CDR1 MDHEN and CDR2 SYDVKM. This CDR3 reads CASSTGAGIEKLFF. The CDR3 DNA sequence: TGTGCCAGCAGTACAGGGGCGGGGATTGAAAAACTGTTTTTT.

The chain employs TRBV7-9 and TRBJ2-5; 7 bases fit TRBD2. The CDR3 has 15 residues. V gave up 1 base and J gave up 4 bases; unmatched junction bases: 6. The germline CDR1 and CDR2 sequences are SEHNR and FQNEAQ (reference sequence). DNA for the CDR3: TGTGCCAGCAGCTTAGGCGCGGGAGCGAGAGAGACCCAGTACTTC. Its translation is CASSLGAGARETQYF.

This rearrangement joins TRBV19 to TRBJ2-1; 9 bases are a match to TRBD2. Germline CDR1 is LNHDA and CDR2 is SQIVND (reference sequence). The V and J ends lost 0 bases and 12 bases, in that order; junction bases with no gene match: 15. The CDR3 spans 17 residues. CDR3 sequence (DNA): TGTGCCAGTAGTATAGAGGCGGGAGGGCCAGGGTTTGTCGTGCAGTTCTTC. This encodes CASSIEAGGPGFVVQFF. The complete variable domain, with remaining parts taken from reference TRBV19 and TRBJ2-1, reads DGGITQSPKYLFRKEGQNVTLSCEQNLNHDAMYWYRQDPGQGLRLIYYSQIVNDFQKGDIAEGYSVSREKKESFPLTVTSAQKNPTAFYLCASSIEAGGPGFVVQFFGPGTRLTVL.

V gene TRBV10-3 combines with J gene TRBJ2-7; 7 positions agree with TRBD2. With V trimmed by 8 bases and J by 0 bases, 4 bases remained unmatched. The CDR3 runs 13 residues. Germline CDR1 is ENHRY and CDR2 is SYGVKD. Here the CDR3 DNA reads TGTGCCATCGCGCCTAGCGGCTCCTACGAGCAGTACTTC. Amino acid sequence: CAIAPSGSYEQYF.

This chain joins TRBV7-2 and TRBJ1-2, with TRBD1 as a possible D gene (6 bases). The CDR3 is 16 amino acids. The ends were cut back, 4 bases at V and 3 bases at J, with 18 bases in the middle. Germline CDR1 reads SGHTA; CDR2 reads FQGNSA. As DNA, the CDR3 is TGTGCCAGCAGCTCAAGGGTCGGGGGGCGGGACTATGGCTACACCTTC. Its translation: CASSSRVGGRDYGYTF.

This chain links TRBV30 with TRBJ2-3; D is perhaps TRBD2 (6 bases). Germline V gene sequence: CDR1 GTSNPN, CDR2 SVGIG (reference sequence). This CDR3 is 13 amino acids long. V was pared by 4 bases and J by 1 base, with 9 bases between. CDR3 amino acids: CAWTPGGTDTQYF. The DNA for the CDR3 is TGTGCCTGGACCCCGGGGGGCACAGATACGCAGTATTTT.

V gene TRBV5-5 combines with J gene TRBJ1-3; 7 nucleotides match TRBD1. Losses at the gene ends were 5 bases for V and 7 bases for J; bases not matched to a gene: 6. The CDR3 runs to 13 residues. Looked up from germline, CDR1 is SGHKS and CDR2 is YYEKEE (reference sequence). The CDR3 is CASSRDRANTIYF. In DNA form, the CDR3 reads TGTGCCAGCAGTCGTGACAGGGCTAACACCATATATTTT.

This clone was observed a few times. This chain connects TRBV6-1 to TRBJ1-1; a possible D gene is TRBD1 (6 bases). Germline assignment: CDR1 MNHNS and CDR2 SASEGT. The V end was cut by 3 bases, the J end by 2 bases, with 13 bases between. This CDR3 spans 15 amino acids. The CDR3 region has the DNA TGTGCCAGCAGTGATGGGTCACAGGGCAACACTGAAGCTTTCTTT. Translated: CASSDGSQGNTEAFF.

This sequence joins TRBV19 and TRBJ2-1; TRBD2 aligns across 7 bases. Germline assignment: CDR1 LNHDA and CDR2 SQIVND (reference sequence). J was trimmed by 2 bases and V by 4 bases; bases with no gene match: 8. CDR3 length: 16 amino acids. CDR3 region: CASSKTAGFAYNEQFF. The CDR3 nucleotides read TGTGCCAGTAGTAAGACAGCGGGATTTGCCTACAATGAGCAGTTCTTC.

The CDR3: CASSPGTSGRRYNEQFF. The CDR3 DNA reads TGTGCCAGCAGTCCAGGGACTAGCGGGAGGAGGTACAATGAGCAGTTCTTC. This chain connects TRBV28 to TRBJ2-1, with 15 bases identical to TRBD2. The CDR3 contains 17 residues. Germline trimming cut 5 bases from V and 4 bases from J; bases unmatched to any gene: 6. Germline V lookup: CDR1 MDHEN, CDR2 SYDVKM.